The 31 T cell receptor beta chains reported below all come from one sample, sequenced in a study of CDR3 diversity in severe acne. Via MiXCR, TCRdb re-called the PCR reads, giving one row per CDR3 protein. The sample has tens of thousands of distinct CDR3 sequences, approximately 49% seen once. Sequenced material: blood. The source is a male donor with severe acne vulgaris.

The chain is built from TRBV29-1 and TRBJ1-1, with a tentative D call TRBD1 (5 bases). CDR3 length equals 14 residues. Trimming left V 4 bases short and J 1 base short, with 13 bases between. From germline, CDR1 is SQVTM and CDR2 ANQGSEA. The CDR3 protein is CSVVFRQWNTEAFF. In nucleotides, the CDR3 is TGCAGCGTTGTCTTTCGACAGTGGAACACTGAAGCTTTCTTT.

This clonotype was detected a few times. The V and J genes are TRBV2 and TRBJ1-3, with a weak D call TRBD1 (5 bases). Germline CDR1 is SNHLY and CDR2 is FYNNEI. The CDR3 is 14 amino acids. V shed 6 bases and J shed 0 bases, with 9 bases lying between them. CDR3 in amino acids: CASRHDSSGNTIYF. CDR3 sequence (DNA): TGTGCCAGCAGACACGACAGCTCTGGAAACACCATATATTTT.

CDR3 sequence: CSVEVWDYGYTF. CDR3 bases: TGCAGCGTTGAAGTTTGGGACTATGGCTACACCTTC. The chain is built from TRBV29-1 and TRBJ1-2; D remains ambiguous. Per the germline V gene, CDR1 is SQVTM and CDR2 is ANQGSEA. Deletions cut 1 base from V and 3 bases from J, with 6 bases between. This CDR3 region has 12 residues.

This chain uses TRBV2 with TRBJ1-4, with D hard to call. The length of the CDR3 is 15 residues. Trimming left V 0 bases short and J 0 bases short, with 5 bases between. The germline CDR1 and CDR2 sequences are SNHLY and FYNNEI. CDR3 coding DNA: TGTGCCAGCAGTGAAGCGCTTGCAACTAATGAAAAACTGTTTTTT. Its protein product is CASSEALATNEKLFF.

A note on this clonotype: A much larger clone differs by one base, so this may be a read error. J is TRBJ1-2 and V is TRBV29-1; TRBD1 aligns across 12 bases. CDR1 SQVTM and CDR2 ANQGSEA come from the germline V gene. This CDR3 is built from 13 residues. CDR3 loop: CSARLGQGAGYAF. For the CDR3, the DNA is TGCAGCGCCCGGCTGGGACAGGGGGCTGGCTACGCCTTC.

V and J are TRBV5-4 and TRBJ2-1, with D possibly being TRBD2 (6 bases). Germline V gene lookup returns CDR1 SGHNT and CDR2 YYREEE (reference sequence). CDR3 length equals 15 residues. V was trimmed by 4 bases and J by 9 bases, leaving 20 bases between them. Here the CDR3 reads CASSSRDWNSGEQFF. CDR3 DNA sequence: TGTGCCAGCAGCAGCAGGGACTGGAACTCGGGTGAGCAGTTCTTC.

This clonotype was seen a few times. The rearrangement uses TRBV10-1 and TRBJ1-1, with TRBD1 as a possible D gene (6 bases). Per germline, CDR1 WNHNN and CDR2 SYGVQD (reference sequence). Trimming cost V 2 bases and J 3 bases, with 16 bases left between them. This CDR3 has 16 amino acids. CDR3 DNA sequence: TGCGCCAGCAGTGAGGCCAGGGGTCGTATGTACACTGAAGCTTTCTTT. The encoded protein is CASSEARGRMYTEAFF.

CDR3 loop: CASREPGGTETQYF. The CDR3 region has the DNA TGTGCCAGCAGAGAGCCCGGGGGCACAGAGACCCAGTACTTC. The rearrangement joins TRBV6-5 to TRBJ2-5; D could derive from TRBD1 or TRBD2 (6 bases each). The CDR3 runs 14 residues. Germline values: CDR1 MNHEY, CDR2 SVGAGI. Trimming left V 6 bases short and J 4 bases short, with 15 bases between.

V is TRBV20-1 and J is TRBJ2-3; 12 nucleotides align to TRBD2. CDR1 and CDR2 from the germline V gene are DFQATT and SNEGSKA (reference sequence). V shed 6 bases and J 7 bases; nucleotides not matched to a gene: 8. The CDR3 is 14 amino acids. CDR3: CSASASGRANTQYF. CDR3 nucleotides: TGCAGTGCGTCCGCTAGCGGGAGGGCGAATACGCAGTATTTT.

The rearrangement uses TRBV9 and TRBJ1-3, with 7 positions matching TRBD1. The CDR3 is made up of 19 amino acids. The trim removed 0 bases at V and 0 bases at J, leaving 12 bases unmatched. Germline lookup yields CDR1 SGDLS and CDR2 YYNGEE. CDR3 sequence: CASSVDTWTGGHSGNTIYF. CDR3 in DNA: TGTGCCAGCAGCGTAGATACTTGGACAGGCGGACACTCTGGAAACACCATATATTTT.

The rearrangement joins TRBV6-5 to TRBJ1-1; unclear D gene. Per germline, CDR1 MNHEY and CDR2 SVGAGI. The CDR3 has 13 amino acids. The V end lost 9 bases, the J end lost 7 bases, and 18 bases lay between the germline ends. CDR3 sequence (DNA): TGTGCCAGTTACGGAGGGAGGAGATTTGAAGCTTTCTTT. The encoded protein is CASYGGRRFEAFF.

The CDR3 bases are TGCAGTGCTGGACCCCGGCCCGGGGGGGAGCAGTACTTC. Its translation: CSAGPRPGGEQYF. This chain joins TRBV20-1 and TRBJ2-7; 7 bases align to TRBD2. Trimming cost V 5 bases and J 7 bases; bases outside gene matches: 11. CDR1 is DFQATT and CDR2 is SNEGSKA in the germline V gene (reference sequence). This CDR3 region has 13 residues.

This sequence joins TRBV27 and TRBJ2-5, with 12 bases that match TRBD1. Germline lookup yields CDR1 MNHEY and CDR2 SMNVEV (reference sequence). The length of the CDR3 is 14 residues. V shed 5 bases, J shed 7 bases, and the junction held 5 bases outside the gene matches. This chain's CDR3 is CASSPGQGAGTQYF. The CDR3 DNA reads as TGTGCCAGCAGTCCGGGACAGGGGGCGGGGACCCAGTACTTC.

V gene TRBV5-6 combines with J gene TRBJ1-1; tentatively, D is TRBD1 (6 bases). V gave up 3 bases and J gave up 5 bases, with 17 bases separating them. CDR3 length equals 15 residues. CDR1 SGHDT and CDR2 YYEEEE come from the germline V gene. The CDR3 DNA reads TGTGCCAGCAGCTACACAGGGTCGGGCCGTACTGAAGCTTTCTTT. It specifies CASSYTGSGRTEAFF.

The genes are TRBV6-4 and TRBJ2-3; 11 positions agree with TRBD1. The ends lost 4 bases at V and 4 bases at J; junction bases unmatched: 1. The CDR3 sequence is 14 residues long. Per germline, CDR1 MRHNA and CDR2 SNTAGT. The CDR3 nucleotides read TGTGCCAGCAGTGGGACAGGGGGCGCAGATACGCAGTATTTT. Its translation is CASSGTGGADTQYF.

The sample holds a few counts of this clonotype. This rearrangement joins TRBV7-2 to TRBJ2-1; 10 positions agree with TRBD2. V was pared by 3 bases and J by 10 bases, with 9 bases of the junction left unmatched. The CDR3 runs 15 residues. Per the germline V gene, CDR1 is SGHTA and CDR2 is FQGNSA. The CDR3 sequence is CASSLGGLASSEQFF. CDR3 in DNA: TGTGCCAGCAGCTTGGGGGGACTAGCGTCATCGGAGCAGTTCTTC. Drawing the rest from reference TRBV7-2 and TRBJ2-1, the complete variable domain is GAGVSQSPSNKVTEKGKDVELRCDPISGHTALYWYRQSLGQGLEFLIYFQGNSAPDKSGLPSDRFSAERTGGSVSTLTIQRTQQEDSAVYLCASSLGGLASSEQFFGPGTRLTVL.

V and J are TRBV29-1 and TRBJ2-1; D ambiguous. The J call is in doubt because the DNA end fits TRBJ2-5 better. There are 12 residues in the CDR3. Germline loops: CDR1 SQVTM, CDR2 ANQGSEA. DNA of the CDR3: TGCAGCGTTGAAGGGTACCAAGAGACCCAGTACTTC. This codes for CSVEGYQETQYF.

The chain is built from TRBV5-4 and TRBJ2-3; a weak D match, TRBD2 (6 bases). The V gene lost 4 bases and the J gene lost 0 bases, with 9 bases spanning the gap. Germline CDR1 SGHNT, CDR2 YYREEE (reference sequence). The CDR3 spans 14 residues. This CDR3 reads CASSRDLSTDTQYF. CDR3 nucleotide sequence: TGTGCCAGCAGCCGGGACTTGAGCACAGATACGCAGTATTTT. The whole variable domain, remainder taken from reference TRBV5-4 and TRBJ2-3, is ETGVTQSPTHLIKTRGQQVTLRCSSQSGHNTVSWYQQALGQGPQFIFQYYREEENGRGNFPPRFSGLQFPNYSSELNVNALELDDSALYLCASSRDLSTDTQYFGPGTRLTVL.

The CDR3 DNA is TGTGCCAGCAGCTTGGAAGGAAACACCGGGGAGCTGTTTTTT. This sequence encodes CASSLEGNTGELFF. The rearrangement joins TRBV5-5 to TRBJ2-2; D not resolved. CDR1 and CDR2 (germline): SGHKS, YYEKEE (reference sequence). Trimming stripped 0 bases from V and 2 bases from J, with 5 bases between. CDR3 length: 14 residues.

This clonotype showed up many times. The gene calls are TRBV20-1 and TRBJ1-1, with D perhaps matching TRBD1 (5 bases). The CDR3 totals 14 residues. Germline lookup yields CDR1 DFQATT and CDR2 SNEGSKA (reference sequence). V was cut by 2 bases and J by 4 bases, with 14 bases left in between. The CDR3 is CSARPFGGSTEAFF. Here the CDR3 DNA reads TGCAGTGCTAGACCTTTTGGGGGTTCCACTGAAGCTTTCTTT.

The rearrangement joins TRBV25-1 to TRBJ2-2; tentative D call: TRBD1 (6 bases). The CDR3 contains 14 residues. Germline V gene data show CDR1 as MGHDK and CDR2 as SYGVNS. Trimming took 5 bases from V and 4 from J, leaving 11 bases between them. The CDR3 DNA sequence: TGTGCCAGCAGTACCCGGGACACCACCGGGGAGCTGTTTTTT. Its protein product is CASSTRDTTGELFF.

Many counts were recorded for this clonotype. This chain connects TRBV6-1 to TRBJ2-7; 10 bases map to TRBD2. Germline V gives CDR1 MNHNS, CDR2 SASEGT. V lost 3 bases to trimming and J lost 2 bases; unmatched junction nucleotides: 4. The CDR3 consists of 15 residues. The CDR3 reads CASSESGGDPYEQYF. CDR3 nucleotides: TGTGCCAGCAGTGAGAGCGGGGGGGACCCCTACGAGCAGTACTTC.

The V gene is TRBV19, the J gene TRBJ1-1, with TRBD1 matching over 8 bases. The germline V gene encodes CDR1 LNHDA and CDR2 SQIVND (reference sequence). CDR3 length: 15 amino acids. After removal of 5 bases from V and 0 bases from J, the junction contained 5 bases not matched to a gene. CDR3 region: CASSVADRVNTEAFF. In nucleotides, the CDR3 is TGTGCCAGTAGTGTCGCGGACAGGGTGAACACTGAAGCTTTCTTT.

This clonotype was found a few times. This chain links TRBV10-3 with TRBJ1-2, with D possibly matching TRBD1 (5 bases). This CDR3 contains 14 residues. The V end lost 3 bases, the J end lost 6 bases, and 14 bases lay between the germline ends. Germline assignment: CDR1 ENHRY and CDR2 SYGVKD. The CDR3 nucleotides are TGTGCCATCAGTGATTTTCCGGAGACAGATGGCTACACCTTC. Translated, it gives CAISDFPETDGYTF.

J is TRBJ1-2 and V is TRBV28, with D uncertain. Germline V lookup: CDR1 MDHEN, CDR2 SYDVKM. This CDR3 has 14 residues. Trimming cost V 6 bases and J 1 base, with 12 bases left between them. In DNA, the CDR3 is TGTGCCAGCAGCTTGGACGGATTTAACTATGGCTACACCTTC. Protein: CASSLDGFNYGYTF.

Concerning this clonotype itself: A clone one base away is much larger, so this may be a read error. The chain couples TRBV4-1 to TRBJ2-1, with D perhaps assigned TRBD1 or TRBD2 (5 bases each). The V and J ends lost 6 bases and 3 bases respectively, with 18 bases between them. The germline gives CDR1 MGHRA, CDR2 YSYEKL. The CDR3 runs 16 residues. The DNA of the CDR3 is TGCGCCAGCAGTGAGTCGGGACCAGCAAGCTACAATGAGCAGTTCTTC. It is translated as CASSESGPASYNEQFF.

A word on this clonotype: This clone may be a read error of a much larger clone one base away. CDR3 sequence: CVSSSLAGGYNEQFF. The CDR3 bases are TGTGTCAGTAGTTCCCTAGCGGGGGGTTACAATGAGCAGTTCTTC. This chain links TRBV19 with TRBJ2-1, with 11 bases identical to TRBD2. CDR3 length: 15 residues. Looked up from germline, CDR1 is LNHDA and CDR2 is SQIVND (reference sequence). Based on the CDR3 plus reference TRBV19 and TRBJ2-1, the full variable domain is DGGITQSPKYLFRKEGQNVTLSCEQNLNHDAMYWYRQDPGQGLRLIYYSQIVNDFQKGDIAEGYSVSREKKESFPLTVTSAQKNPTAFYLCVSSSLAGGYNEQFFGPGTRLTVL.

This clonotype was found many times. This chain links TRBV10-3 with TRBJ1-1; weak D call: TRBD1 (5 bases). Trimming shortened V by 0 bases and J by 10 bases, and 9 bases separated the two germline ends. This CDR3 spans 12 amino acids. Germline V lookup: CDR1 ENHRY, CDR2 SYGVKD. The chain's CDR3 is CAISESEGLAFF. The CDR3 nucleotides are TGTGCCATCAGTGAGTCGGAGGGGTTAGCTTTCTTT.

CDR3 DNA: TGTGCCACTAGGCGCGGGGGGCTTAACACCGGGGAGCTGTTTTTT. Translation gives CATRRGGLNTGELFF. This chain joins TRBV2 and TRBJ2-2; 8 bases map to TRBD2. Germline CDR1 reads SNHLY; CDR2 reads FYNNEI. J lost 2 bases, V lost 10 bases, and 9 bases had no gene match. This CDR3 has 15 amino acids.

At least ten counts were recorded for this clonotype. This chain links TRBV18 with TRBJ2-7, with 8 bases aligning to TRBD1. V lost 4 bases to trimming and J lost 4 bases; unmatched junction nucleotides: 3. The CDR3 loop spans 13 amino acids. Per the germline V gene, CDR1 is KGHSH and CDR2 is LQKENI. The CDR3 DNA sequence: TGTGCCAGCTCACGCGACAGGGGTTACGAGCAGTACTTC. Its protein product is CASSRDRGYEQYF.

The V and J genes are TRBV11-2 and TRBJ2-1; D uncertain. Germline V lookup: CDR1 SGHAT, CDR2 FQNNGV. The CDR3 spans 16 residues. V was trimmed by 0 bases and J by 5 bases, leaving 14 bases between them. The CDR3 DNA reads as TGTGCCAGCAGCTTAGAGGCGGTTAGGTCCGACAATGAGCAGTTCTTC. This encodes CASSLEAVRSDNEQFF.